The TCR beta chain under discussion was sequenced for a study of cytomegalovirus exposure and HLA in healthy donors. Sequenced by immunoSEQ multiplex PCR; TCRdb stores in-frame clones only, minus some. The sample has under 95,000 clones; 94% are singletons. The germline gives CDR1 SGHDN, CDR2 FVKESK. This CDR3 comprises 16 residues. The V and J ends lost 0 bases and 2 bases respectively, with 12 bases between them. The chain combines TRBV14 with TRBJ2-3; tentative D call: TRBD1 (5 bases). Input material: PBMCs. This receptor was obtained from a woman aged 18-29 years in good health and CMV-seronegative. Here the CDR3 DNA reads TGTGCCAGCAGCCAAGAATCCTGGGGCTCCACAGATACGCAGTATTTT. Residues: CASSQESWGSTDTQYF.